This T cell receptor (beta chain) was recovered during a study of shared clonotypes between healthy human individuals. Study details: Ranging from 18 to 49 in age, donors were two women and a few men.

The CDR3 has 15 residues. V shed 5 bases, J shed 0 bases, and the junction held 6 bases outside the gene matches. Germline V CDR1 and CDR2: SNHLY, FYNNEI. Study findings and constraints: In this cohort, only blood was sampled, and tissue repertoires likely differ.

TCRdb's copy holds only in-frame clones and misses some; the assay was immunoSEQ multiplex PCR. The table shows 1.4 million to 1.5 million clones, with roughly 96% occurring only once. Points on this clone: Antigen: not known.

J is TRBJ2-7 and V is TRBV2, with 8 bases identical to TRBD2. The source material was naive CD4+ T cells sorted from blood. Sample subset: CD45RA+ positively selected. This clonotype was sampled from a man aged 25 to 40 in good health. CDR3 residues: CASSFSGGYSYEQYF. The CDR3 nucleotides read TGTGCCAGCAGTTTTTCGGGGGGGTACTCCTACGAGCAGTACTTC.